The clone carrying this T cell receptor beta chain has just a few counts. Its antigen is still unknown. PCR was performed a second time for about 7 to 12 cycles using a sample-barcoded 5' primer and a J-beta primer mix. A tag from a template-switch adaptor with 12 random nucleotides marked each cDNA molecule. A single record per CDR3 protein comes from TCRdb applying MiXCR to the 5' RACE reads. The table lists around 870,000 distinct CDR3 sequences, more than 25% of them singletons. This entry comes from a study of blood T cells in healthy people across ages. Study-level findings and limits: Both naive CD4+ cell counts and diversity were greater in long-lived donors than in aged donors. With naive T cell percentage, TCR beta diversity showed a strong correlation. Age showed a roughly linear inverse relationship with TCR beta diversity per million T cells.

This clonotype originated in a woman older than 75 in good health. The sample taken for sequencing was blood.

In nucleotides, the CDR3 is TGTGCCAGCATACTCGACAGGGCTCGTGAAAAACTGTTTTTT. It is translated as CASILDRAREKLFF. The J gene is TRBJ1-4, the V gene TRBV6-1, with 7 bases aligning to TRBD1. The CDR3 sequence is 14 residues long. J gave up 7 bases and V 7 bases, and 9 bases lay outside the gene matches. Germline CDR1 MNHNS, CDR2 SASEGT.